One sample yielded the 7 T cell receptor beta chains listed below, sequenced in a study of blood T cell repertoires in COVID-19 (TCRdb year 2020). The library was obtained by the immunoSEQ multiplex PCR assay. The table comes from immuneACCESS by way of TCRdb, which keeps in-frame sequences with V and J called. Part of the clones is missing from these tables; in studies checked, under half for an unresolved V gene and the rest for unknown reasons. The sample table shows tens of thousands of clones, and 85% to 90% are seen once. The ten biggest clones cover approximately 15% of the sample. Sequencing was performed on peripheral blood. The receptors were sampled from a man older than 75 with acute or convalescent COVID-19.

The rearrangement uses TRBV28 and TRBJ1-2; a weak D match, TRBD1 (5 bases). This CDR3 has 13 residues. Germline V gene lookup returns CDR1 MDHEN and CDR2 SYDVKM. The V gene lost 2 bases and the J gene lost 7 bases, with 11 bases spanning the gap. DNA of the CDR3: TGTGCCAGCAGTTTAGGATTTAGGGGTGGCTACACCTTC. Translation gives CASSLGFRGGYTF.

The chain combines TRBV23-1 with TRBJ1-4, with 7 positions matching TRBD1. TRBV23-1 falls under the ORF class, with uncertain function. With 5 bases clipped from V and 7 bases from J, the junction kept 13 bases outside the gene matches. The CDR3 is made up of 16 amino acids. In nucleotides, the CDR3 is TGCGCCAGCAGTAGAGGTCAAGGGGGCAGATGTGAAAAACTGTTTTTT. Translating it yields CASSRGQGGRCEKLFF.

The chain combines TRBV3-1 (or the pseudogene TRBV3-2) with TRBJ1-1; D is possibly TRBD1 (6 bases). Germline-derived CDR1 and CDR2 are LGHDT and YNNKEL (reference sequence). V was shortened by 3 bases and J by 11 bases, with 16 bases between the two germline ends. The CDR3 is made up of 13 amino acids. The CDR3, as DNA: TGTGCCAGCAGCCACCAGGGGTATCAGGTGGCTTTCTTT. Amino acids: CASSHQGYQVAFF.

The V gene is TRBV2, the J gene TRBJ1-2, with a possible D match to TRBD1 (6 bases). CDR1 and CDR2 (germline): SNHLY, FYNNEI. V was cut by 11 bases and J by 2 bases, with 15 bases left in between. The CDR3 is made up of 13 amino acids. CDR3 DNA sequence: TGTGCCGGGGACCTTACAGGGAACTATGGCTACACCTTC. Amino acid sequence: CAGDLTGNYGYTF.

V is TRBV19 and J is TRBJ1-5; 12 bases match TRBD1. The CDR3 spans 20 residues. The V gene's germline CDR1 is LNHDA and CDR2 SQIVND (reference sequence). Unmatched junction bases numbered 11, after V lost 2 bases and J lost 0 bases. CDR3 nucleotides: TGTGCCAGTAGTATATTAAGGGACAGGGGGCCAGGAGATAGCAATCAGCCCCAGCATTTT. Protein: CASSILRDRGPGDSNQPQHF.

The chain employs TRBV11-1 and TRBJ1-1; maybe TRBD1 (6 bases). The germline V and J ends were trimmed by 0 bases and 10 bases, with 9 bases remaining between them. CDR3 length: 12 amino acids. Germline V gene sequence: CDR1 SGHAT, CDR2 FQDESV (reference sequence). In nucleotides, the CDR3 is TGTGCCAGCAGCTTAGCGCGGGGGCGAGCTTTCTTT. Encoded protein: CASSLARGRAFF.

This chain connects TRBV10-1 to TRBJ2-1; 8 nucleotides align to TRBD1. V was clipped by 6 bases and J by 10 bases; unmatched bases: 8. The CDR3 consists of 13 residues. Germline V gene lookup returns CDR1 WNHNN and CDR2 SYGVQD (reference sequence). The CDR3 loop reads CASRADRVGEQFF. The CDR3 DNA is TGCGCCAGCAGGGCGGACAGGGTCGGAGAGCAGTTCTTC.